These 18 T cell receptor beta chains originate from one sample sequenced in a study of follicular helper T cells after annual influenza vaccination (dated by TCRdb to about 2017). Library method: the immunoSEQ multiplex PCR assay. As stored in TCRdb, this immuneACCESS dataset retains in-frame rearrangements with V and J assigned. A fraction of the clones does not appear; measured against another copy, unresolved V genes explain less than half of the discrepancy, and the remainder lacks a known reason. This sample comprises about 11,000 clones, 65% to 80% of them detected only once. Of the sample, roughly 1% is held by the ten largest clones. Sequenced here: CXCR5- memory CD4+ T cells sorted from blood, sampled 6 weeks after influenza vaccination. This specimen's cell subset or site label, interpreted: CXCR5- memory CD4 T cells. The source of these receptors is an adult who received the influenza vaccine.

The J gene is TRBJ1-2, the V gene TRBV29-1, with D hard to call. CDR1 and CDR2 from the germline V gene are SQVTM and ANQGSEA. Trimming removed 0 bases from V and 13 bases from J, with 12 bases in between. The length of the CDR3 is 11 residues. CDR3 in DNA: TGCAGCGTTGAAGATCAAAGGGTAGCCACCTTC. Translated, it gives CSVEDQRVATF.

The chain's CDR3 is CASSLDGAVGYTF. DNA for the CDR3: TGCGCCAGCAGCTTGGATGGAGCGGTAGGCTACACCTTC. The J gene is TRBJ1-2, the V gene TRBV5-1; D is ambiguous. The V gene's germline CDR1 is SGHRS and CDR2 YFSETQ. The CDR3 has 13 residues. Trimming pared 0 bases from V and 8 bases from J, leaving 11 bases between.

Of note for this clone: The germline gene is not matched at one end of the junction; a read error may be the cause. V gene TRBV28 combines with J gene TRBJ2-1, with TRBD1 as a possible D gene (5 bases). CDR3 size: 12 residues. Germline V gene lookup returns CDR1 MDHEN and CDR2 SYDVKM. This chain's CDR3 is CASSLIWTYLLF. In nucleotides, the CDR3 is TGTGCCAGCAGTTTAATTTGGACATATCTCCTCTTC.

The rearrangement links TRBV9 to TRBJ1-3; D is ambiguous. CDR3 size: 12 residues. Trimming pared 3 bases from V and 7 bases from J, leaving 8 bases between. Germline V gives CDR1 SGDLS, CDR2 YYNGEE. The CDR3 bases are TGTGCCAGCAGCGCCGACCTTAACACCATATATTTT. This translates into CASSADLNTIYF. Using reference TRBV9 and TRBJ1-3 for the parts outside the CDR3, the full variable domain is DSGVTQTPKHLITATGQRVTLRCSPRSGDLSVYWYQQSLDQGLQFLIQYYNGEERAKGNILERFSAQQFPDLHSELNLSSLELGDSALYFCASSADLNTIYFGEGSWLTVV.

V usage is TRBV5-4 and J usage is TRBJ2-3; TRBD2 matches 13 bases. Looked up from germline, CDR1 is SGHNT and CDR2 is YYREEE (reference sequence). CDR3 length: 18 residues. V dropped 0 bases and J dropped 0; count of bases not matched to a gene: 4. CDR3 DNA: TGTGCCAGCAGCTTGGGACTAGCGGGGGGAACTAGCACAGATACGCAGTATTTT. This encodes CASSLGLAGGTSTDTQYF.

Only a few counts were recorded for this clone. This sequence joins TRBV11-3 and TRBJ2-5; 7 bases line up with TRBD2. V lost 0 bases, J lost 1 base, and 8 bases stayed unmatched. CDR3 length: 17 residues. The germline CDR1 and CDR2 sequences are SGHNT and YENEEA. The CDR3 is CASSLDLSGGSQETQYF. In nucleotides, the CDR3 is TGTGCCAGCAGCTTAGACTTATCCGGGGGGAGCCAAGAGACCCAGTACTTC.

The rearrangement uses TRBV19 and TRBJ1-2; D unresolved. Per the germline V gene, CDR1 is LNHDA and CDR2 is SQIVND (reference sequence). V lost 3 bases and J lost 0, with 2 bases in between. The CDR3 runs to 12 residues. The CDR3 region has the DNA TGTGCCAGTAGTATTACTAACTATGGCTACACCTTC. Translating it yields CASSITNYGYTF.

This chain joins TRBV6-5 and TRBJ1-6, with a possible D match to TRBD1 (5 bases). This CDR3 is 13 amino acids long. Trimming took off 7 bases at V and 12 bases at J, with 16 bases between the two ends. Germline V gene data show CDR1 as MNHEY and CDR2 as SVGAGI. This CDR3 reads CASIRGGSEPLHF. CDR3 nucleotides: TGTGCCAGCATCCGTGGGGGGAGTGAACCCCTCCACTTT.

This clone was seen more than once but under ten times. The gene calls are TRBV5-4 and TRBJ2-3; TRBD2 matches 8 bases. The germline gives CDR1 SGHNT, CDR2 YYREEE (reference sequence). The CDR3 has 14 amino acids. Unmatched junction bases numbered 4, after V lost 1 base and J lost 6 bases. The CDR3 protein is CASSLRGGRDTQYF. The CDR3 DNA reads TGTGCCAGCAGCTTGAGAGGCGGGAGGGATACGCAGTATTTT.

The V call is TRBV2, the J call TRBJ1-1; TRBD1 might be the D (5 bases). Germline V gene sequence: CDR1 SNHLY, CDR2 FYNNEI. V lost 6 bases and J lost 4, with 12 bases in between. CDR3 length: 13 amino acids. The CDR3 protein is CASSWGWSTEAFF. CDR3 nucleotides: TGTGCCAGCAGCTGGGGGTGGAGCACTGAAGCTTTCTTT.

This chain joins TRBV5-4 and TRBJ1-2; D unclear. Per the germline V gene, CDR1 is SGHNT and CDR2 is YYREEE (reference sequence). This CDR3 region has 13 residues. The V end lost 0 bases, the J end lost 1 base, and 4 bases lay between the germline ends. The CDR3 sequence: CASSLEGNYGYTF. CDR3 DNA: TGTGCCAGCAGCTTGGAGGGTAACTATGGCTACACCTTC.

The genes are TRBV29-1 and TRBJ1-2; 8 bases are shared with TRBD1. Germline V gives CDR1 SQVTM, CDR2 ANQGSEA. V lost 6 bases and J lost 7; bases outside the gene matches: 10. The CDR3 is 13 residues long. CDR3 in amino acids: CSVETGAMSGYTF. For the CDR3, the DNA is TGCAGCGTAGAGACAGGGGCTATGAGTGGCTACACCTTC.

This clone was seen a handful of times. CDR3 residues: CASSRYDRVTGYTF. CDR3 nucleotide sequence: TGTGCCAGCAGCCGATACGACCGGGTTACCGGCTACACCTTC. The chain has TRBV5-4 and TRBJ1-2; D remains ambiguous. V gave up 4 bases and J gave up 8 bases, with 18 bases separating them. Germline-derived CDR1 and CDR2 are SGHNT and YYREEE (reference sequence). The CDR3 runs 14 residues. The variable domain in full, with the rest retrieved from reference TRBV5-4 and TRBJ1-2, is ETGVTQSPTHLIKTRGQQVTLRCSSQSGHNTVSWYQQALGQGPQFIFQYYREEENGRGNFPPRFSGLQFPNYSSELNVNALELDDSALYLCASSRYDRVTGYTFGSGTRLTVV.

The chain recombines TRBV4-3 with TRBJ1-3, with TRBD1 matching 8 bases. Germline CDR1 LGHNA, CDR2 YSLEER. V gave up 0 bases and J gave up 0 bases; unmatched junction bases: 7. This CDR3 has 18 residues. CDR3 bases: TGCGCCAGCAGCCAAGAGACGACAGGGGACTCCTCTGGAAACACCATATATTTT. It encodes CASSQETTGDSSGNTIYF.

This rearrangement joins TRBV6-6 to TRBJ2-3, with 8 nucleotides matching TRBD1. Per the germline V gene, CDR1 is MNHNY and CDR2 is SVGAGI (reference sequence). V shed 5 bases, J shed 6 bases, and the junction held 7 bases outside the gene matches. This CDR3 contains 14 residues. CDR3 region: CASSRADRVDTQYF. The CDR3 DNA is TGTGCCAGCAGTAGGGCGGACAGGGTGGATACGCAGTATTTT.

The chain carries TRBV10-3 and TRBJ2-5; D gene ambiguous. CDR3 size: 12 residues. The germline gives CDR1 ENHRY, CDR2 SYGVKD. Trimming took 7 bases from V and 4 from J, leaving 10 bases between them. The chain's CDR3 is CAINDGGETQYF. The CDR3 DNA is TGTGCCATCAATGACGGCGGAGAGACCCAGTACTTC.

This clone was observed a few times. V gene TRBV7-8 combines with J gene TRBJ1-4; D not resolved. The CDR3 consists of 16 residues. Trimming took 2 bases from V and 4 from J, leaving 14 bases between them. CDR1 SGHVS and CDR2 FQNEAQ come from the germline V gene. For the CDR3, the DNA is TGTGCCAGCAGCTTAAGGATCCCCGGGAATAATGAAAAACTGTTTTTT. Its translation is CASSLRIPGNNEKLFF.

The rearrangement uses TRBV5-1 and TRBJ1-2; 9 nucleotides agree with TRBD1. The J segment lost 6 bases and the V segment lost 4 bases, leaving 4 bases of the junction unmatched. The length of the CDR3 is 13 residues. Germline V CDR1 and CDR2: SGHRS, YFSETQ. CDR3 nucleotide sequence: TGCGCCAGCAGCCAGGGACAGGGACATGGCTACACCTTC. Encoded protein: CASSQGQGHGYTF.